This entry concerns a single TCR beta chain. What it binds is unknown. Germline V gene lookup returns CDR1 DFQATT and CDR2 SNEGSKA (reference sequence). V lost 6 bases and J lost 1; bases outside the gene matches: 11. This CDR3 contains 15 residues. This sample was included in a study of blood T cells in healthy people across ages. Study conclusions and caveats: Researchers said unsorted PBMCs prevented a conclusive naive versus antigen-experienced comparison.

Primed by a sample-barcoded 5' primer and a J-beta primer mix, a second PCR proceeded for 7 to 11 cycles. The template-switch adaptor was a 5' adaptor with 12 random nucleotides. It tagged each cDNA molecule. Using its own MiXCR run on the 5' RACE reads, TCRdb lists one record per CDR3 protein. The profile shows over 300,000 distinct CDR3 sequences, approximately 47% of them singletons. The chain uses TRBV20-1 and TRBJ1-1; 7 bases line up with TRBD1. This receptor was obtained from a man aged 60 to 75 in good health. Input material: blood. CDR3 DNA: TGCAGTGCCACAATACAGGGGCCCTCGAACACTGAAGCTTTCTTT. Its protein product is CSATIQGPSNTEAFF.